The 26 T cell receptor beta chains listed next were all sequenced from one sample in a study of immune characterization of retroperitoneal liposarcoma. MiXCR was run by TCRdb on the PCR reads, yielding one entry per CDR3 protein. The table lists about 10,000 distinct CDR3 sequences, about 30% of them singletons. The specimen sequenced was tumor tissue. The receptor set was obtained from a male donor with retroperitoneal liposarcoma.

This clonotype came up many times. This chain links TRBV7-3 with TRBJ2-5; 9 positions agree with TRBD1. The CDR3 extends over 15 amino acids. The V gene's germline CDR1 is SGHTA and CDR2 FQGTGA. Unmatched junction bases numbered 15, after V lost 5 bases and J lost 11 bases. CDR3 loop: CASSPWGTGLNEQYF. As DNA, the CDR3 is TGTGCCAGCAGCCCCTGGGGGACAGGGTTAAATGAGCAGTACTTC.

The chain has TRBV7-4 and TRBJ2-5; the match to TRBD1 covers 7 bases. The J call could be wrong; TRBJ2-7 is a better fit for the DNA end. From germline, CDR1 is SGHVT and CDR2 SQSDAQ. This CDR3 region has 13 residues. The DNA of the CDR3 is TGTGCCAGCAGCTGGGGACAGACCTACGAGCAGTACTTC. Its protein product is CASSWGQTYEQYF.

Worth noting for this clonotype: Just one base apart from a much larger clone, this may be a read error. This rearrangement joins TRBV7-8 to TRBJ1-5, with 7 bases lining up with TRBD1. The CDR3 loop spans 16 amino acids. Germline CDR1 and CDR2: SGHVS and FQNEAQ. Trimming took 3 bases from V and 3 from J; bases not matched to a gene: 8. CDR3 sequence: CASSLGRQGNNQPQHF. The DNA for the CDR3 is TGTGCCAGCAGCTTGGGTAGACAGGGTAACAATCAGCCCCAGCATTTT.

The sample holds a few counts of this clonotype. The rearrangement links TRBV6-1 to TRBJ2-5, with 12 bases that match TRBD2. The DNA matches TRBJ2-7 better at its end, which makes the J call doubtful. Germline V gene data show CDR1 as MNHNS and CDR2 as SASEGT. The CDR3 is 16 residues long. CDR3 nucleotide sequence: TGTGCCAGCAGTGACGGACTAGCGGGACGCTCCTACGAGCAGTACTTC. Its translation is CASSDGLAGRSYEQYF.

The chain employs TRBV6-1 and TRBJ2-7; D perhaps matches TRBD2 (5 bases). The CDR3 sequence is 13 residues long. Between the trimmed V and J ends, which lost 8 bases and 1 base, there was a span of 12 bases. Germline V lookup: CDR1 MNHNS, CDR2 SASEGT. CDR3 nucleotides: TGTGCCAGCGGAATGAGCGGTTCCTACGAGCAGTACTTC. Encoded protein: CASGMSGSYEQYF.

This clonotype was counted ten times or more. The rearrangement uses TRBV24-1 and TRBJ2-1; D not certain. Germline-derived CDR1 and CDR2 are KGHDR and SFDVKD. The CDR3 is made up of 12 amino acids. Trimming stripped 3 bases from V and 10 bases from J, with 9 bases between. CDR3 residues: CATSDPRREQFF. DNA for the CDR3: TGTGCCACCAGTGATCCCCGACGGGAGCAGTTCTTC.

This clonotype was seen many times. The chain links TRBV10-3 to TRBJ2-3; 8 bases line up with TRBD2. The CDR3 runs to 17 residues. V gave up 4 bases and J gave up 0 bases; unmatched junction bases: 9. Germline values: CDR1 ENHRY, CDR2 SYGVKD. DNA of the CDR3: TGTGCCATCAGTGCGTCGGGAGGGCTCGCTAGCACAGATACGCAGTATTTT. It specifies CAISASGGLASTDTQYF.

This sequence joins TRBV11-3 and TRBJ2-1; weak D call: TRBD1 (5 bases). CDR3 length: 13 amino acids. Germline V lookup: CDR1 SGHNT, CDR2 YENEEA. Trimming took off 4 bases at V and 10 bases at J, with 14 bases between the two ends. CDR3 DNA sequence: TGTGCCAGCAGCTCTGGACACCGCTACGAGCAGTTCTTC. Translated: CASSSGHRYEQFF. Filled out from reference TRBV11-3 and TRBJ2-1, the complete variable domain reads EAGVVQSPRYKIIEKKQPVAFWCNPISGHNTLYWYLQNLGQGPELLIRYENEEAVDDSQLPKDRFSAERLKGVDSTLKIQPAELGDSAVYLCASSSGHRYEQFFGPGTRLTVL.

The V and J genes are TRBV12-3 or TRBV12-4 and TRBJ2-3; 8 bases line up with TRBD2. The CDR3 contains 19 residues. J was trimmed by 0 bases and V by 6 bases; bases with no gene match: 17. The CDR3 protein is CASSFGTRGGGSSTDTQYF. CDR3 DNA sequence: TGTGCCAGCAGCTTTGGGACTAGGGGGGGGGGAAGTAGCACAGATACGCAGTATTTT.

A few counts support this clonotype. This rearrangement joins TRBV4-1 to TRBJ2-1; TRBD1 matches at 7 bases. The tail of the sequence fits TRBJ2-7 better, so the J call may be wrong. The CDR3 is made up of 15 amino acids. Germline V CDR1 and CDR2: MGHRA, YSYEKL. CDR3 nucleotides: TGCGCCAGCAGCCGAGAACCCGAGGGGGCGTACGAGCAGTACGTC. It yields the protein CASSREPEGAYEQYV.

Judged by abundance, this clonotype is medium-sized. The chain couples TRBV7-6 to TRBJ2-5, with D possibly being TRBD1 (5 bases). V was cut by 6 bases and J by 3 bases, with 11 bases left in between. The CDR3 sequence is 13 residues long. Germline assignment: CDR1 SGHVS and CDR2 FNYEAQ. The CDR3 sequence: CASRPDREETQYF. CDR3 DNA sequence: TGTGCCAGCAGGCCAGACAGAGAAGAGACCCAGTACTTC. Supplemented by reference TRBV7-6 and TRBJ2-5, the full variable domain reads GAGVSQSPRYKVTKRGQDVALRCDPISGHVSLYWYRQALGQGPEFLTYFNYEAQQDKSGLPNDRFSAERPEGSISTLTIQRTEQRDSAMYRCASRPDREETQYFGPGTRLLVL.

This chain connects TRBV6-1 to TRBJ1-2, with D possibly being TRBD1 (5 bases). The ends were cut back, 5 bases at V and 2 bases at J, with 18 bases in the middle. CDR3 length: 16 amino acids. Germline V lookup: CDR1 MNHNS, CDR2 SASEGT. The CDR3 DNA reads as TGTGCCAGCAGTAGCGGGGGGGGACGGGGAAACTATGGCTACACCTTC. Translation gives CASSSGGGRGNYGYTF.

This clonotype was observed many times. The chain links TRBV12-3 or TRBV12-4 to TRBJ1-2; D call uncertain. The length of the CDR3 is 14 residues. Trimming stripped 4 bases from V and 5 bases from J, with 14 bases between. The CDR3 sequence: CASSYLGPGYGYTF. CDR3 nucleotides: TGTGCCAGCAGTTACTTGGGTCCGGGGTATGGCTACACCTTC.

The V gene is TRBV12-3 or TRBV12-4, the J gene TRBJ2-1; D not certain. The J call is doubtful: the DNA matches TRBJ2-7 better. This CDR3 region has 13 residues. The CDR3 here is CASRIRSYNEQYF. Written as DNA, the CDR3 is TGTGCCAGCAGGATCCGATCCTACAATGAGCAGTACTTC.

This clonotype is categorized as medium-sized. The chain joins TRBV11-3 to TRBJ2-1; 11 bases line up with TRBD1. TRBJ2-7 matches the DNA end more closely, so the J call is doubtful. Germline-derived CDR1 and CDR2 are SGHNT and YENEEA. CDR3 size: 16 residues. CDR3 sequence reads: CASSSSGQGARNEQYF. The CDR3 coding sequence is TGTGCCAGCAGCTCATCTGGACAGGGGGCGAGGAATGAGCAGTACTTC.

This clonotype appeared once. The CDR3 sequence: CASSWMSGVYEQYF. The CDR3, as DNA: TGTGCCAGCAGTTGGATGTCAGGGGTGTACGAGCAGTACTTC. The rearrangement links TRBV12-3 or TRBV12-4 to TRBJ2-5, with D perhaps TRBD1 (6 bases). The last part of the DNA fits TRBJ2-7 better; the J call may be wrong. The CDR3 is 14 amino acids.

By proportion, this clonotype is medium-sized. The rearrangement uses TRBV11-3 and TRBJ2-1; 9 positions agree with TRBD2. The CDR3 has 15 amino acids. CDR1 and CDR2 from the germline V gene are SGHNT and YENEEA. V gave up 5 bases and J gave up 2 bases; unmatched junction bases: 4. The CDR3 region has the DNA TGTGCCAGCAGCGGTAGCGGGGGACCCTACAATGAGCAGTTCTTC. Its protein is CASSGSGGPYNEQFF. Based on the CDR3 plus reference TRBV11-3 and TRBJ2-1, the full variable domain is EAGVVQSPRYKIIEKKQPVAFWCNPISGHNTLYWYLQNLGQGPELLIRYENEEAVDDSQLPKDRFSAERLKGVDSTLKIQPAELGDSAVYLCASSGSGGPYNEQFFGPGTRLTVL.

The chain couples TRBV12-3 or TRBV12-4 to TRBJ2-2, with 14 bases aligning to TRBD2. V lost 4 bases, J lost 8 bases, and 15 bases stayed unmatched. The CDR3 has 19 amino acids. In DNA form, the CDR3 reads TGTGCCAGCAGTTCCGAGGGACTAGCGGGGGCCCATGTCGGAGGGGAGCTGTTTTTT. The encoded protein is CASSSEGLAGAHVGGELFF.

This clonotype was detected many times. This chain connects TRBV6-1 to TRBJ2-3; D perhaps matches TRBD2 (6 bases). With 1 base removed from V and 5 bases from J, the gap between germline ends came to 19 bases. CDR1 is MNHNS and CDR2 is SASEGT in the germline V gene. This CDR3 is 17 amino acids long. In nucleotides, the CDR3 is TGTGCCAGCAGTGAAGAGTCTTGGGGGGTTCAGGTAGATACGCAGTATTTT. This encodes CASSEESWGVQVDTQYF.

Many counts were recorded for this clonotype. The V gene is TRBV7-2, the J gene TRBJ2-4, with D unclear. With the DNA end fitting TRBJ2-5 better, the J assignment may be wrong. Germline loops: CDR1 SGHTA, CDR2 FQGNSA. The CDR3 is made up of 12 amino acids. This chain's CDR3 is CASSETRETQYF. DNA for the CDR3: TGTGCCAGCAGCGAAACTCGGGAGACCCAGTACTTC.

This chain uses TRBV7-2 with TRBJ2-3; D may match TRBD1 or TRBD2 (5 bases each). Per the germline V gene, CDR1 is SGHTA and CDR2 is FQGNSA. This CDR3 has 13 residues. Between the trimmed V and J ends, which lost 4 bases and 14 bases, there was a span of 19 bases. CDR3 sequence: CASSSRDPAYPYF. The CDR3 bases are TGTGCCAGCAGCTCGAGGGACCCAGCTTACCCGTATTTT. Variable domain in full (rest from reference TRBV7-2 and TRBJ2-3): GAGVSQSPSNKVTEKGKDVELRCDPISGHTALYWYRQSLGQGLEFLIYFQGNSAPDKSGLPSDRFSAERTGGSVSTLTIQRTQQEDSAVYLCASSSRDPAYPYFGPGTRLTVL.

This chain joins TRBV11-2 and TRBJ2-1; TRBD2 agrees at 8 bases. Germline V gene sequence: CDR1 SGHAT, CDR2 FQNNGV. V gave up 8 bases and J gave up 10 bases; unmatched junction bases: 13. This CDR3 region has 14 residues. In DNA form, the CDR3 reads TGTGCCAGCGCCGGTCCGCGGGGGGTTTGGGAGCAGTTCTTC. Its translation is CASAGPRGVWEQFF.

This chain joins TRBV6-1 and TRBJ2-1; the D gene is possibly TRBD2 (5 bases). Trimming left V 7 bases short and J 13 bases short, with 23 bases between. The length of the CDR3 is 14 residues. Per the germline V gene, CDR1 is MNHNS and CDR2 is SASEGT. CDR3 DNA sequence: TGTGCCAGCACCTATAGGGTTGGAGGCGAGACCCAGTTCTTC. Translation: CASTYRVGGETQFF.

In its sample, this clonotype is medium-sized. The rearrangement uses TRBV6-6 and TRBJ2-1; 11 bases align to TRBD2. The germline gives CDR1 MNHNY, CDR2 SVGAGI (reference sequence). This CDR3 contains 15 residues. V trimming: 1 base; J trimming: 10 bases; junction bases outside the gene matches: 6. The CDR3 here is CASSYLGLADYEQFF. CDR3 DNA: TGTGCCAGCAGTTACTTGGGACTAGCGGATTACGAGCAGTTCTTC.

The chain links TRBV6-5 to TRBJ1-6; no firm D call. V was clipped by 3 bases and J by 8 bases, with 5 bases between them. Germline V lookup: CDR1 MNHEY, CDR2 SVGAGI. The CDR3 contains 12 residues. The CDR3 loop is CASSYGDSPLHF. The CDR3 bases are TGTGCCAGCAGTTATGGGGATTCACCCCTCCACTTT.

This clonotype is termed medium-sized (0.01 to 0.1%). J is TRBJ2-1 and V is TRBV6-1, with TRBD1 matching 11 bases. The J call is doubtful: the DNA matches TRBJ2-7 better. The V gene's germline CDR1 is MNHNS and CDR2 SASEGT. This CDR3 is built from 15 residues. The CDR3 DNA is TGTGCCAGCAGTGATGGGACAGGGGGTCACAATGAGCAGTACTTC. It specifies CASSDGTGGHNEQYF.